These 25 T cell receptor beta chains share one sample of origin, sequenced in a study of shared clonotypes between healthy human individuals. Some clones are missing from TCRdb's copy, which holds only in-frame ones; the method was immunoSEQ multiplex PCR. The sample lists about 380,000 clones; 90% to 98% were seen once. The material sequenced was memory CD8+ T cells sorted from blood. Stated subset: CD45RO+ cells pooled with CCR7-negative TemRA cells. The receptors originated from a man under 40 in good health.

This chain joins TRBV9 and TRBJ1-1, with unresolved D. Trimming stripped 4 bases from V and 7 bases from J, with 11 bases between. In germline, CDR1 is SGDLS, CDR2 YYNGEE. The CDR3 spans 12 residues. CDR3: CASSPGVGEAFF. The CDR3 region has the DNA TGTGCCAGCAGCCCCGGAGTCGGTGAAGCTTTCTTT.

The CDR3, as DNA: TGCGCCAGCAGCCCCGGACAGGGGGGAGGAAACACCATATATTTT. It codes for CASSPGQGGGNTIYF. The chain carries TRBV5-1 and TRBJ1-3; TRBD1 matches at 10 bases. CDR3 length: 15 residues. Looked up from germline, CDR1 is SGHRS and CDR2 is YFSETQ. The J segment lost 4 bases and the V segment lost 4 bases, leaving 5 bases of the junction unmatched.

This sequence joins TRBV19 and TRBJ1-1; D uncertain. V lost 5 bases to trimming and J lost 0 bases, with 10 bases between them. This CDR3 has 14 residues. Germline V gene lookup returns CDR1 LNHDA and CDR2 SQIVND (reference sequence). In DNA form, the CDR3 reads TGTGCCAGTAGTCACCCGACACTGAACACTGAAGCTTTCTTT. Residues: CASSHPTLNTEAFF. Filled out from reference TRBV19 and TRBJ1-1, the complete variable domain reads DGGITQSPKYLFRKEGQNVTLSCEQNLNHDAMYWYRQDPGQGLRLIYYSQIVNDFQKGDIAEGYSVSREKKESFPLTVTSAQKNPTAFYLCASSHPTLNTEAFFGQGTRLTVV.

V and J are TRBV5-1 and TRBJ2-1; D might be TRBD2 (5 bases). The CDR3 length is 15 residues. Per germline, CDR1 SGHRS and CDR2 YFSETQ. V was cut by 2 bases and J by 4 bases, with 13 bases left in between. As DNA, the CDR3 is TGCGCCAGCAGCTTTACAGTCCCGGGGTACAATGAGCAGTTCTTC. Its protein product is CASSFTVPGYNEQFF.

The chain joins TRBV28 to TRBJ2-7; either TRBD1 or TRBD2 may fit D (5 bases each). Trimming removed 5 bases at V and 2 bases at J, with 10 bases between. The CDR3 spans 13 residues. Per germline, CDR1 MDHEN and CDR2 SYDVKM. The CDR3 spells CASSMGPTYEQYF. DNA of the CDR3: TGTGCCAGCAGTATGGGACCTACCTACGAGCAGTACTTC.

The chain has TRBV7-9 and TRBJ2-7, with D tentatively TRBD2 (6 bases). The V gene lost 2 bases and the J gene lost 0 bases, with 17 bases spanning the gap. The CDR3 extends over 17 amino acids. CDR1 and CDR2 (germline): SEHNR, FQNEAQ (reference sequence). CDR3 coding DNA: TGTGCCAGCAGCTTATTTGCCCGGGGGAGCATCTCCTACGAGCAGTACTTC. It yields the protein CASSLFARGSISYEQYF.

The chain joins TRBV29-1 to TRBJ1-3; D is possibly TRBD1 (6 bases). The CDR3 loop spans 13 amino acids. Germline CDR1 reads SQVTM; CDR2 reads ANQGSEA. Between the trimmed V and J ends, which lost 7 bases and 0 bases, there was a span of 10 bases. CDR3: CSGTAHSGNTIYF. In DNA, the CDR3 is TGCAGCGGGACAGCTCACTCTGGAAACACCATATATTTT.

This clone was seen once. This sequence joins TRBV30 and TRBJ1-4; D is possibly TRBD1 (5 bases). The CDR3 length is 16 residues. V dropped 2 bases and J dropped 6 bases, with 19 bases sitting between them. From germline, CDR1 is GTSNPN and CDR2 SVGIG (reference sequence). CDR3 region: CAWSPITWGKDEKLFF. CDR3 in DNA: TGTGCCTGGAGTCCTATAACGTGGGGGAAGGATGAAAAACTGTTTTTT.

The genes are TRBV11-2 and TRBJ2-3; D perhaps matches TRBD2 (7 bases). Per germline, CDR1 SGHAT and CDR2 FQNNGV. Trimming left V 5 bases short and J 4 bases short, with 13 bases between. The CDR3 has 14 residues. This chain's CDR3 is CASSAWGGPDTQYF. CDR3 in DNA: TGTGCCAGCAGCGCGTGGGGGGGGCCAGATACGCAGTATTTT.

The V call is TRBV10-2, the J call TRBJ2-2; 14 nucleotides line up with TRBD2. With 6 bases clipped from V and 6 bases from J, the junction kept 6 bases outside the gene matches. The CDR3 is made up of 16 amino acids. Per the germline V gene, CDR1 is WSHSY and CDR2 is SAAADI. The CDR3 sequence: CASRIGTSGRAGELFF. CDR3 nucleotides: TGCGCCAGCAGAATCGGGACTAGCGGGAGAGCCGGGGAGCTGTTTTTT.

This clone occurred once. Other DNA sequences of this sample code for an identical CDR3. CDR3 region: CASSEGSGANVLTF. Here the CDR3 DNA reads TGTGCCAGCAGTGAAGGGTCTGGGGCCAACGTCCTGACTTTC. V usage is TRBV6-1 and J usage is TRBJ2-6; D is unresolved. CDR1 and CDR2 (germline): MNHNS, SASEGT. The germline V and J ends were trimmed by 1 base and 1 base, with 2 bases remaining between them. The CDR3 loop spans 14 amino acids.

The rearrangement uses TRBV18 and TRBJ2-3; 9 bases are a match to TRBD1. Germline loops: CDR1 KGHSH, CDR2 LQKENI. V lost 3 bases to trimming and J lost 9 bases; unmatched junction nucleotides: 7. CDR3 size: 14 residues. CDR3 nucleotide sequence: TGTGCCAGCTCACCGGGACAGGGAAAGATGACGCAGTATTTT. Its protein is CASSPGQGKMTQYF.

The chain links TRBV14 to TRBJ2-3; maybe TRBD2 (6 bases). Trimming stripped 0 bases from V and 4 bases from J, with 11 bases between. CDR1 and CDR2 (germline): SGHDN, FVKESK. There are 15 residues in the CDR3. This CDR3 reads CASSQEAGTADTQYF. The CDR3 region has the DNA TGTGCCAGCAGCCAAGAGGCGGGGACCGCAGATACGCAGTATTTT.

The chain has TRBV7-9 and TRBJ1-2; unclear D gene. V was pared by 0 bases and J by 5 bases, with 10 bases between. Germline V lookup: CDR1 SEHNR, CDR2 FQNEAQ (reference sequence). This CDR3 region has 14 residues. The CDR3 loop is CASSLASQVYGYTF. In nucleotides, the CDR3 is TGTGCCAGCAGCTTAGCTTCGCAGGTTTATGGCTACACCTTC. Complete variable domain (other parts from reference TRBV7-9 and TRBJ1-2): DTGVSQNPRHKITKRGQNVTFRCDPISEHNRLYWYRQTLGQGPEFLTYFQNEAQLEKSRLLSDRFSAERPKGSFSTLEIQRTEQGDSAMYLCASSLASQVYGYTFGSGTRLTVV.

This sequence joins TRBV13 and TRBJ1-1; 8 nucleotides agree with TRBD1. CDR3 length: 18 residues. Unmatched junction bases numbered 15, after V lost 5 bases and J lost 1 base. CDR1 is PRHDT and CDR2 is FYEKMQ in the germline V gene (reference sequence). The CDR3 loop reads CASSPHSPDRASNTEAFF. The DNA of the CDR3 is TGTGCCAGCAGCCCCCACAGCCCGGACAGGGCGTCGAACACTGAAGCTTTCTTT.

The chain links TRBV2 to TRBJ2-7, with 9 bases aligning to TRBD1. J was trimmed by 5 bases and V by 5 bases; bases with no gene match: 7. From germline, CDR1 is SNHLY and CDR2 FYNNEI. This CDR3 is built from 14 residues. The CDR3 region is CASSRDREIDEQYF. The CDR3 bases are TGTGCCAGCAGTCGGGACAGGGAGATCGACGAGCAGTACTTC. Full variable domain (outside the CDR3, taken from reference TRBV2 and TRBJ2-7): EPEVTQTPSHQVTQMGQEVILRCVPISNHLYFYWYRQILGQKVEFLVSFYNNEISEKSEIFDDQFSVERPDGSNFTLKIRSTKLEDSAMYFCASSRDREIDEQYFGPGTRLTVT.

This chain uses TRBV28 with TRBJ1-2; D gene uncertain. Per the germline V gene, CDR1 is MDHEN and CDR2 is SYDVKM. V was clipped by 3 bases and J by 4 bases, with 15 bases between them. The CDR3 totals 15 residues. CDR3 residues: CASSFAGSSFYGYTF. CDR3 in DNA: TGTGCCAGCAGTTTCGCGGGGTCCTCCTTCTATGGCTACACCTTC.

Comment on this clone: Other DNA variants within this sample encode the same CDR3. This chain connects TRBV7-2 to TRBJ2-7; no firm D call. Trimming cost V 2 bases and J 3 bases, with 2 bases left between them. Germline-derived CDR1 and CDR2 are SGHTA and FQGNSA. The CDR3 covers 11 residues. The CDR3 region is CASSLSYEQYF. The CDR3 coding sequence is TGTGCCAGCAGCTTAAGCTACGAGCAGTACTTC.

Comment on this clone: This same CDR3 is encoded by further DNA sequences in the sample. The chain carries TRBV5-4 and TRBJ1-1; D gene unclear. Trimming took 0 bases from V and 4 from J, leaving 4 bases between them. The CDR3 contains 12 residues. Germline V CDR1 and CDR2: SGHNT, YYREEE (reference sequence). Here the CDR3 reads CASSLEGTEAFF. The CDR3 DNA follows: TGTGCCAGCAGCTTGGAGGGCACTGAAGCTTTCTTT.

V gene TRBV28 combines with J gene TRBJ2-7; 10 bases are a match to TRBD1. This CDR3 comprises 15 residues. V lost 8 bases to trimming and J lost 4 bases; unmatched junction nucleotides: 11. Germline lookup yields CDR1 MDHEN and CDR2 SYDVKM. CDR3: CASGTGTGVGYEQYF. Written as DNA, the CDR3 is TGTGCCAGCGGAACCGGGACAGGGGTAGGGTACGAGCAGTACTTC.

The chain employs TRBV9 and TRBJ2-3, with 8 bases fitting TRBD2. Losses at the gene ends were 2 bases for V and 4 bases for J; bases not matched to a gene: 12. The CDR3 consists of 17 residues. Germline CDR1 SGDLS, CDR2 YYNGEE. The CDR3 coding sequence is TGTGCCAGCAGCGTCGCTCCGGGACTAGGAGGGGCAGATACGCAGTATTTT. Translated: CASSVAPGLGGADTQYF.

The chain employs TRBV19 and TRBJ2-1; no clear D. The CDR3 runs 17 residues. V was trimmed by 5 bases and J by 0 bases, leaving 17 bases between them. Germline loops: CDR1 LNHDA, CDR2 SQIVND (reference sequence). The CDR3 region has the DNA TGTGCCAGTAGTCGATCACGTGGGCCCAGCTCCTACAATGAGCAGTTCTTC. Translated, it gives CASSRSRGPSSYNEQFF.

V usage is TRBV6-5 and J usage is TRBJ2-1; 12 bases line up with TRBD1. Germline V gene data show CDR1 as MNHEY and CDR2 as SVGAGI. Trimming took 2 bases from V and 6 from J; bases not matched to a gene: 2. The CDR3 runs 15 residues. The CDR3, as DNA: TGTGCCAGCAGTTACGGGACAGGGGGCTTCAATGAGCAGTTCTTC. This gives the protein CASSYGTGGFNEQFF.

The rearrangement links TRBV6-1 to TRBJ2-5; D ambiguous. CDR1 is MNHNS and CDR2 is SASEGT in the germline V gene. V lost 10 bases to trimming and J lost 7 bases, with 13 bases between them. This CDR3 is built from 11 residues. CDR3 coding DNA: TGTGCCACCGCCTCGTCGGGGACCCAGTACTTC. This codes for CATASSGTQYF.

The chain carries TRBV29-1 and TRBJ2-3; possible D gene TRBD2, 6 bases. Trimming removed 7 bases at V and 5 bases at J, with 13 bases between. This CDR3 is 12 amino acids long. Per the germline V gene, CDR1 is SQVTM and CDR2 is ANQGSEA. The CDR3 loop reads CSGMEGQDTQYF. In nucleotides, the CDR3 is TGCAGCGGGATGGAGGGCCAAGATACGCAGTATTTT.